This T cell receptor (beta chain) was identified in a study of identical twins. Template switching supplied a universal primer site; unique molecular identifiers were carried on the cDNA. In TCRdb, the 5' RACE reads were re-called with MiXCR into one record per CDR3 protein. Counted here are 200,000 to 300,000 distinct CDR3 sequences, over 9.5% occurring once; the ten biggest clones make up 9% to 10%. J gave up 4 bases and V 7 bases, and 3 bases lay outside the gene matches. This CDR3 is 13 amino acids long. Germline lookup yields CDR1 ENHRY and CDR2 SYGVKD. This TCR derives from a man aged 45-60 years in good health. Sequenced input: memory T cells sorted from blood. The chain is built from TRBV10-3 and TRBJ2-2; 7 bases agree with TRBD1. The CDR3 coding sequence is TGTGCCATCAAACAGGGGTCCACCGGGGAGCTGTTTTTT. Residues: CAIKQGSTGELFF.